These 20 T cell receptor beta chains came from one sample sequenced in a study of cytomegalovirus exposure and HLA in healthy donors. 60 Vbeta and 13 Jbeta primers were used in PCR. Clones were sequenced by immunoSEQ multiplex PCR, and TCRdb holds only the in-frame ones, with some missing. Among about 94,000 clones listed, 50% to 75% were seen once. Sequences were obtained from PBMCs. These receptors originate from a man aged 25 to 40 in good health and CMV-seronegative.

This sequence joins TRBV7-9 and TRBJ1-1; D remains unclear. The CDR3 extends over 13 amino acids. V gave up 2 bases and J gave up 6 bases, with 10 bases separating them. CDR1 and CDR2 from the germline V gene are SEHNR and FQNEAQ (reference sequence). The CDR3 sequence is CASSLSQEAEAFF. DNA for the CDR3: TGTGCCAGCAGCTTAAGCCAGGAGGCTGAAGCTTTCTTT.

The V gene is TRBV6-1, the J gene TRBJ1-4, with D unresolved. The V end lost 2 bases, the J end lost 5 bases, and 12 bases lay between the germline ends. The CDR3 has 15 residues. Germline-derived CDR1 and CDR2 are MNHNS and SASEGT. The CDR3 DNA follows: TGTGCCAGCAGTGAAATATTTTCCGGGAATGAAAAACTGTTTTTT. It codes for CASSEIFSGNEKLFF.

Only a few counts were recorded for this clone. This rearrangement joins TRBV5-1 to TRBJ2-6; TRBD1 matches 10 bases. The germline gives CDR1 SGHRS, CDR2 YFSETQ. The CDR3 length is 16 residues. J was trimmed by 5 bases and V by 7 bases; bases with no gene match: 9. This CDR3 reads CASGRTGGARANVLTF. The CDR3 coding sequence is TGCGCCAGCGGGAGGACAGGGGGTGCAAGGGCCAACGTCCTGACTTTC.

In DNA form, the CDR3 reads TGCGCCAGCAGCCAAGATGGCGGAAACTCCTACAATGAGCAGTTCTTC. The encoded protein is CASSQDGGNSYNEQFF. The chain links TRBV4-3 to TRBJ2-1; D not resolved. V was cut by 0 bases and J by 0 bases, with 9 bases left in between. CDR1 LGHNA and CDR2 YSLEER come from the germline V gene. This CDR3 has 16 amino acids.

The chain recombines TRBV7-9 with TRBJ1-5, with D perhaps TRBD1 (5 bases). The germline CDR1 and CDR2 sequences are SEHNR and FQNEAQ (reference sequence). V lost 5 bases to trimming and J lost 5 bases, with 16 bases between them. The CDR3 extends over 15 amino acids. The CDR3 DNA follows: TGTGCCAGCAGCCCTGGGGGGGTGGGGGATCAGCCCCAGCATTTT. Translating gives CASSPGGVGDQPQHF.

The DNA for the CDR3 is TGCGCCAGCAGTTCAGGACAGGATAATTCACCCCTCCACTTT. It is translated as CASSSGQDNSPLHF. The rearrangement uses TRBV5-1 and TRBJ1-6, with 7 positions matching TRBD1. The CDR3 loop spans 14 amino acids. CDR1 and CDR2 from the germline V gene are SGHRS and YFSETQ. J was trimmed by 5 bases and V by 5 bases; bases with no gene match: 4.

Only a few counts were recorded for this clone. The chain recombines TRBV27 with TRBJ2-7, with a weak D call TRBD2 (6 bases). CDR3 length: 16 residues. V lost 4 bases and J lost 0, with 16 bases in between. Germline lookup yields CDR1 MNHEY and CDR2 SMNVEV (reference sequence). The CDR3 here is CASSSPGRRSSYEQYF. The DNA for the CDR3 is TGTGCCAGCAGTTCCCCGGGGAGGAGGAGCTCCTACGAGCAGTACTTC.

The V call is TRBV19, the J call TRBJ1-4, with D tentatively TRBD1 (5 bases). The CDR3 is 12 residues long. Between the trimmed V and J ends, which lost 2 bases and 12 bases, there was a span of 10 bases. Germline CDR1 reads LNHDA; CDR2 reads SQIVND (reference sequence). CDR3 in DNA: TGTGCCAGTAGTATACTAGCGGGGGAACTGTTTTTT. Its protein product is CASSILAGELFF.

The rearrangement joins TRBV2 to TRBJ1-1; D is possibly TRBD1 (6 bases). The germline V gene has CDR1 SNHLY and CDR2 FYNNEI. The CDR3 runs to 13 residues. Deletions cut 9 bases from V and 5 bases from J, with 16 bases between. CDR3 in DNA: TGTGCCAGTACTTGGGGGCCGCGGACTGAAGCTTTCTTT. Amino acids: CASTWGPRTEAFF.

The J gene is TRBJ2-3, the V gene TRBV7-9, with D tentatively TRBD1 (6 bases). Trimming removed 6 bases from V and 2 bases from J, with 12 bases in between. Germline V gene lookup returns CDR1 SEHNR and CDR2 FQNEAQ (reference sequence). The CDR3 is made up of 14 amino acids. The CDR3, as DNA: TGTGCCAGCAGAGACAGGACCTCCACAGATACGCAGTATTTT. Translation: CASRDRTSTDTQYF. The complete variable domain, with remaining parts taken from reference TRBV7-9 and TRBJ2-3, reads DTGVSQNPRHKITKRGQNVTFRCDPISEHNRLYWYRQTLGQGPEFLTYFQNEAQLEKSRLLSDRFSAERPKGSFSTLEIQRTEQGDSAMYLCASRDRTSTDTQYFGPGTRLTVL.

The chain carries TRBV6-5 and TRBJ1-2, with D perhaps matching TRBD1 (6 bases). The germline V gene has CDR1 MNHEY and CDR2 SVGAGI. The CDR3 sequence is 14 residues long. V lost 0 bases and J lost 7, with 12 bases in between. This chain's CDR3 is CASSYSGQMGGYTF. The DNA of the CDR3 is TGTGCCAGCAGTTACTCAGGACAGATGGGTGGCTACACCTTC.

The chain joins TRBV18 to TRBJ2-5, with D possibly matching TRBD1 (6 bases). The J call is uncertain, as TRBJ2-7 better fits the DNA end. Germline lookup yields CDR1 KGHSH and CDR2 LQKENI. The CDR3 totals 14 residues. The CDR3 loop is CASSPRGSVYEQYF. The CDR3 coding sequence is TGTGCCAGCTCACCAAGGGGGAGTGTCTACGAGCAGTACTTC.

This chain links TRBV5-4 with TRBJ2-1; 13 bases agree with TRBD2. The V gene end was trimmed by 4 bases and the J gene end by 1 base; junction bases not matched to a gene: 11. In germline, CDR1 is SGHNT, CDR2 YYREEE (reference sequence). The CDR3 is made up of 19 amino acids. This CDR3 is CASSRGTSGILSSYNEQFF. The CDR3 DNA follows: TGTGCCAGCAGCCGGGGGACTAGCGGGATTTTGAGTTCCTACAATGAGCAGTTCTTC.

Points on this clone: At one boundary the junction diverges from the germline segment, which might be a read error. This chain connects TRBV7-7 to TRBJ2-5; maybe TRBD1 (5 bases). CDR1 and CDR2 (germline): SSHAT, FNYEAQ (reference sequence). This CDR3 has 13 amino acids. The CDR3 protein is CASSLDRQETQYF. The CDR3 DNA reads TGTGCTAGCAGCTTAGACAGACAAGAGACCCAGTACTTC.

This clone was seen a few times. This rearrangement joins TRBV11-2 to TRBJ2-7; unclear D gene. CDR1 is SGHAT, CDR2 FQNNGV, per germline. V lost 0 bases and J lost 8, with 11 bases in between. The CDR3 is 13 amino acids. CDR3 bases: TGTGCCAGCAGCTTAGATCTGGGCGTCCAGCAGTACTTC. It is translated as CASSLDLGVQQYF. The complete variable domain, with remaining parts taken from reference TRBV11-2 and TRBJ2-7, reads EAGVAQSPRYKIIEKRQSVAFWCNPISGHATLYWYQQILGQGPKLLIQFQNNGVVDDSQLPKDRFSAERLKGVDSTLKIQPAKLEDSAVYLCASSLDLGVQQYFGPGTRLTVT.

The rearrangement joins TRBV18 to TRBJ1-1; D ambiguous. With 3 bases removed from V and 3 bases from J, the gap between germline ends came to 8 bases. CDR1 KGHSH and CDR2 LQKENI come from the germline V gene. CDR3 length: 13 residues. The CDR3 spells CASSPSRDTEAFF. The CDR3 DNA is TGTGCCAGCTCACCTTCACGGGACACTGAAGCTTTCTTT.

The rearrangement links TRBV27 to TRBJ1-2; possible D gene TRBD1, 6 bases. Germline CDR1 MNHEY, CDR2 SMNVEV (reference sequence). The CDR3 has 17 residues. Trimming took off 6 bases at V and 0 bases at J, with 20 bases between the two ends. CDR3 nucleotides: TGTGCCAGCAGCTATACCAGCAGGGGCTATTCTAACTATGGCTACACCTTC. Translated, it gives CASSYTSRGYSNYGYTF.

The sample holds a few counts of this clone. The chain uses TRBV7-9 and TRBJ1-3; D perhaps matches TRBD1 (5 bases). Germline lookup yields CDR1 SEHNR and CDR2 FQNEAQ (reference sequence). Trimming shortened V by 2 bases and J by 8 bases, and 16 bases separated the two germline ends. The CDR3 contains 15 residues. For the CDR3, the DNA is TGTGCCAGCAGCTTATACGGGGGAATGGAATACACCATATATTTT. Its translation is CASSLYGGMEYTIYF.

This clone appeared a few times. V is TRBV7-3 and J is TRBJ2-3; TRBD1 matches at 10 bases. The CDR3 sequence is 15 residues long. Losses at the gene ends were 3 bases for V and 2 bases for J; bases not matched to a gene: 2. The germline gives CDR1 SGHTA, CDR2 FQGTGA. The CDR3 loop is CASSLTGGLTDTQYF. CDR3 nucleotide sequence: TGTGCCAGCAGCTTGACAGGGGGCCTCACAGATACGCAGTATTTT. Full variable domain (missing parts from reference TRBV7-3 and TRBJ2-3): GAGVSQTPSNKVTEKGKYVELRCDPISGHTALYWYRQSLGQGPEFLIYFQGTGAADDSGLPNDRFFAVRPEGSVSTLKIQRTERGDSAVYLCASSLTGGLTDTQYFGPGTRLTVL.

CDR3 sequence: CAWSPPGLAGGTDTQYF. In nucleotides, the CDR3 is TGTGCCTGGAGTCCCCCAGGACTAGCGGGGGGCACAGATACGCAGTATTTT. This chain joins TRBV30 and TRBJ2-3; 13 nucleotides line up with TRBD2. In germline, CDR1 is GTSNPN, CDR2 SVGIG (reference sequence). This CDR3 is 17 amino acids long. With 2 bases clipped from V and 1 base from J, the junction kept 6 bases outside the gene matches.